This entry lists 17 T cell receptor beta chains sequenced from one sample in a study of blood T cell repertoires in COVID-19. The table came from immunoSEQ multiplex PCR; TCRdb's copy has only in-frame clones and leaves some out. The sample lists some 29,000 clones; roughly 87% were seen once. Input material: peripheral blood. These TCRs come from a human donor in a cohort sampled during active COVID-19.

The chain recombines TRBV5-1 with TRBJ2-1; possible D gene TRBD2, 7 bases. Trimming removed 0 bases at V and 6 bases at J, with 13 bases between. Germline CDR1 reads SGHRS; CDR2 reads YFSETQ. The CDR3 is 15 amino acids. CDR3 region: CASSLAAGAGNEQFF. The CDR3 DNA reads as TGCGCCAGCAGCTTGGCCGCGGGGGCCGGCAATGAGCAGTTCTTC.

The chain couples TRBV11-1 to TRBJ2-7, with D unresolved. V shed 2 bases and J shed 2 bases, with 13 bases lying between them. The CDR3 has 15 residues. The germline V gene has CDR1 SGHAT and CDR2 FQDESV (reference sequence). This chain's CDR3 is CASSLTGSLAYEQYF. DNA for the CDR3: TGTGCCAGCAGCTTAACCGGGTCCTTAGCCTACGAGCAGTACTTC.

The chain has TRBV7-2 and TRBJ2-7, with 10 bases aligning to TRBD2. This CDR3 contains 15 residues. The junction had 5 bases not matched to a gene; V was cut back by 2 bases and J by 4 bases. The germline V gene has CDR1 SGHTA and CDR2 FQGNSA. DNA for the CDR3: TGTGCCAGCAGCTTAATGGGACTAGCGACGTACGAGCAGTACTTC. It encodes CASSLMGLATYEQYF.

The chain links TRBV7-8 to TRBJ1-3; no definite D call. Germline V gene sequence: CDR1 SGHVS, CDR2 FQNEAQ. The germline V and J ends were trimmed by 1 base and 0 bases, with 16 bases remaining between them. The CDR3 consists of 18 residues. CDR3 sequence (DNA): TGTGCCAGCAGCTTAGTAGTGGCAGGAACTAGCTCTGGAAACACCATATATTTT. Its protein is CASSLVVAGTSSGNTIYF.

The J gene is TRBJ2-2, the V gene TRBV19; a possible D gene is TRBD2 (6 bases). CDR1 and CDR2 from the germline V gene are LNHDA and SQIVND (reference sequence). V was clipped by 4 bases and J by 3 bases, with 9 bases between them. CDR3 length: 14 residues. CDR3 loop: CASSSGAHTGELFF. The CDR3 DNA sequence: TGTGCCAGTAGTAGCGGGGCCCACACCGGGGAGCTGTTTTTT.

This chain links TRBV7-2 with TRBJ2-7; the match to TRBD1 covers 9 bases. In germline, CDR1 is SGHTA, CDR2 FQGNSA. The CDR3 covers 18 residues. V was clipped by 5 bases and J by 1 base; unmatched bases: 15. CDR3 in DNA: TGTGCCAGCAGCCCCCGCCCCACAGGGGGCGCGAGATCCTACGAGCAGTACTTC. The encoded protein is CASSPRPTGGARSYEQYF.

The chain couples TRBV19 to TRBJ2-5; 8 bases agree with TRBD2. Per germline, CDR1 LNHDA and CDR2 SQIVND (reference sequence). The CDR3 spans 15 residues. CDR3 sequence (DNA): TGTTCGACAATAGATTGGACGGGGGGGCAGAAGACCCAGTACTTC. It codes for CSTIDWTGGQKTQYF.

DNA of the CDR3: TGCGCCAGCAGCTGGGGTCGGGGACAGAACTACGAGCAGTACTTC. This codes for CASSWGRGQNYEQYF. The V call is TRBV5-1, the J call TRBJ2-7; 7 bases are a match to TRBD1. Germline V gives CDR1 SGHRS, CDR2 YFSETQ. The junction had 9 bases not matched to a gene; V was cut back by 3 bases and J by 3 bases. CDR3 length: 15 amino acids.

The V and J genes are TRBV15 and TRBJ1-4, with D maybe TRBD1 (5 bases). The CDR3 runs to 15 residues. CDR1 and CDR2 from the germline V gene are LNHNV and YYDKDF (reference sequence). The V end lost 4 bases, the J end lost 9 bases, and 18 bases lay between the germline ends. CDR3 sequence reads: CATSTSGGTQQKLFF. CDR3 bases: TGTGCCACCAGCACTTCGGGGGGGACGCAACAAAAACTGTTTTTT.

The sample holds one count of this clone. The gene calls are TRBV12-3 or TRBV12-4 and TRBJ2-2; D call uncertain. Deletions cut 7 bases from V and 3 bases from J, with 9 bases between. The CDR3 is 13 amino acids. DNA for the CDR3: TGTGCCAGCAAGTTGGCAGACACCGGGGAGCTGTTTTTT. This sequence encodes CASKLADTGELFF.

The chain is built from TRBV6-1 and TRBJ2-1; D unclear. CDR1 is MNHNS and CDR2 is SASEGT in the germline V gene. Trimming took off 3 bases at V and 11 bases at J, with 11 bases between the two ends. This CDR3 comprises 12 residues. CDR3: CASSESVVQQFF. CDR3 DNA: TGTGCCAGCAGTGAGAGCGTAGTCCAGCAGTTCTTC.

CDR3 residues: CASSSRGSDEQYF. The CDR3 region has the DNA TGTGCCAGCAGTTCGCGGGGATCGGACGAGCAGTACTTC. The rearrangement joins TRBV28 to TRBJ2-7; D might be TRBD2 (6 bases). Trimming left V 4 bases short and J 5 bases short, with 12 bases between. The CDR3 length is 13 residues. The germline V gene has CDR1 MDHEN and CDR2 SYDVKM. Complete variable domain (other parts from reference TRBV28 and TRBJ2-7): DVKVTQSSRYLVKRTGEKVFLECVQDMDHENMFWYRQDPGLGLRLIYFSYDVKMKEKGDIPEGYSVSREKKERFSLILESASTNQTSMYLCASSSRGSDEQYFGPGTRLTVT.

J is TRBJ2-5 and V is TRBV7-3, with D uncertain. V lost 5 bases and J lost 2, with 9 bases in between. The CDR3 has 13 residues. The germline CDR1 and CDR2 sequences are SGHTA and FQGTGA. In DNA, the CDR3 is TGTGCCAGCAGCGCGACACTGCAAGAGACCCAGTACTTC. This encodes CASSATLQETQYF.

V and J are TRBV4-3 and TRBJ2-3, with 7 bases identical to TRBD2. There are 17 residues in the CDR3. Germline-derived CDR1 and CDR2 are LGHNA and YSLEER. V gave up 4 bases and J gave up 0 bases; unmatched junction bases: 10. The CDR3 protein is CASSRSQGGGSTDTQYF. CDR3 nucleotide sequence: TGCGCCAGCAGCCGATCGCAAGGCGGGGGAAGCACAGATACGCAGTATTTT.

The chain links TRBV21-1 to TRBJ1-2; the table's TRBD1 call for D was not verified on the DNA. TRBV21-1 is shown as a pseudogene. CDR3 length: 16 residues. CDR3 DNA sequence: TGTGCCAGCAGCTCCCCCCGGGACAGGGTAGGCTATGGCTACACCTTC. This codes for CASSSPRDRVGYGYTF.

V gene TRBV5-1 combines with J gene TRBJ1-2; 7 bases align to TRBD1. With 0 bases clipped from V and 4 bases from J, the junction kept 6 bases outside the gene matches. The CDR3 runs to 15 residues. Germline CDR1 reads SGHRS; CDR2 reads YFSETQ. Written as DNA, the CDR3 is TGCGCCAGCAGCTTGGACAGGGGACAGAGCTATGGCTACACCTTC. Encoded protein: CASSLDRGQSYGYTF.

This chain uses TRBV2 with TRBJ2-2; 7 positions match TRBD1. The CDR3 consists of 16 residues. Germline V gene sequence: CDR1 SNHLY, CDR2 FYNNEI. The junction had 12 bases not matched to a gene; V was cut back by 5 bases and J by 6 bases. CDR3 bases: TGTGCCAGCAGTTCGCGACAGGGTGTTCGGGCCGGGGAGCTGTTTTTT. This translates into CASSSRQGVRAGELFF.